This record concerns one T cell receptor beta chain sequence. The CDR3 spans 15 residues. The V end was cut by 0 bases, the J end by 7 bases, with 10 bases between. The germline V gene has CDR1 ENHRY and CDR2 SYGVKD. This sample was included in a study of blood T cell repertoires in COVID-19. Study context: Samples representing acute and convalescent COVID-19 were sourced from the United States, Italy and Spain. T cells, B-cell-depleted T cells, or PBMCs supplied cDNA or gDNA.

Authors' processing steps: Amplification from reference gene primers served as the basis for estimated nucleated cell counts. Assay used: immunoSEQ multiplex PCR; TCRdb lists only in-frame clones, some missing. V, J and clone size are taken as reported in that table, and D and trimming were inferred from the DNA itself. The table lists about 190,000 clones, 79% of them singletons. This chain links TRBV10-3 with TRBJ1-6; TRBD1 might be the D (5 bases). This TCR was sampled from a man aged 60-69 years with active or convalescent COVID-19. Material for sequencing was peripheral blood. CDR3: CAISESRGGNSPLHF. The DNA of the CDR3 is TGTGCCATCAGTGAGTCCCGGGGGGGGAATTCACCCCTCCACTTT.